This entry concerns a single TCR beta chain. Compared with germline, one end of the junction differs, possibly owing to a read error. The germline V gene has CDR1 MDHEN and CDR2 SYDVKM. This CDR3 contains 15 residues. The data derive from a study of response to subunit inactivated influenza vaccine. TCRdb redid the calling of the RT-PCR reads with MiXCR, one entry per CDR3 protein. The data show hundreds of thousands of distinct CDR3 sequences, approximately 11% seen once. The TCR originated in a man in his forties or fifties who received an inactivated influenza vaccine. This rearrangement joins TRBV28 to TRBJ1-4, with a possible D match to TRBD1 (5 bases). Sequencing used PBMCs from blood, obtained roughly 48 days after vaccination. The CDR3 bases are TGTGCCAGCAGTCCCCCGAGGGGCCATAATGAAAAACTGATTTTT. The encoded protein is CASSPPRGHNEKLIF.